Shown below are 26 T cell receptor beta chains from a single sample sequenced in a study of blood T cells in healthy people across ages. Through a sample-barcoded 5' primer and a J-beta primer mix, a second PCR was run for roughly 7 to 11 cycles. TCRdb re-analysed the 5' RACE reads in MiXCR, keeping a single row per CDR3 protein. The profile shows about 1.8 million distinct CDR3 sequences, about 49% of them singletons. The sample taken for sequencing was blood. All receptors come from a woman in her forties in good health.

In this sample, this clonotype turned up a few times. The genes are TRBV10-2 and TRBJ2-5, with no clear D. The V gene's germline CDR1 is WSHSY and CDR2 SAAADI. V was trimmed by 10 bases and J by 2 bases, leaving 11 bases between them. The CDR3 is 12 residues long. The CDR3 DNA sequence: TGCGCCATCGGTGGATTACAAGAGACCCAGTACTTC. Residues: CAIGGLQETQYF.

V is TRBV4-3 and J is TRBJ2-7; D uncertain. The CDR3 spans 13 residues. With 0 bases removed from V and 12 bases from J, the gap between germline ends came to 15 bases. Germline lookup yields CDR1 LGHNA and CDR2 YSLEER. The chain's CDR3 is CASSQEPREIRYF. DNA for the CDR3: TGCGCCAGCAGCCAAGAGCCACGTGAAATTCGGTACTTC.

Remarks on this clonotype: A clone one base away is much larger, so this may be a read error. The chain couples TRBV4-1 to TRBJ2-7, with TRBD1 as a possible D gene (5 bases). V was trimmed by 5 bases and J by 7 bases, leaving 21 bases between them. The germline V gene encodes CDR1 MGHRA and CDR2 YSYEKL. This CDR3 region has 15 residues. The CDR3 protein is CASSYRLQGANEQYF. CDR3 coding DNA: TGCGCCAGCAGCTACCGACTGCAGGGTGCCAATGAGCAGTACTTC.

V gene TRBV7-2 combines with J gene TRBJ1-5; a weak D match, TRBD1 (5 bases). Germline V gives CDR1 SGHTA, CDR2 FQGNSA. This CDR3 region has 14 residues. V lost 1 base, J lost 8 bases, and 12 bases lay in between. The CDR3 bases are TGTGCCAGCAGCTTAGTAGAGGGGCCAGAGCCCCAGCATTTT. The encoded protein is CASSLVEGPEPQHF.

The J gene is TRBJ2-3, the V gene TRBV15; 12 positions match TRBD2. The V and J ends lost 3 bases and 1 base, in that order; junction bases with no gene match: 2. This CDR3 is 16 amino acids long. Germline CDR1 and CDR2: LNHNV and YYDKDF (reference sequence). CDR3: CATSSRLAGGTDTQYF. The CDR3 bases are TGTGCCACCAGCAGTAGACTAGCGGGGGGCACAGATACGCAGTATTTT. Variable domain in full (rest from reference TRBV15 and TRBJ2-3): DAMVIQNPRYQVTQFGKPVTLSCSQTLNHNVMYWYQQKSSQAPKLLFHYYDKDFNNEADTPDNFQSRRPNTSFCFLDIRSPGLGDTAMYLCATSSRLAGGTDTQYFGPGTRLTVL.

This clonotype was recorded a few times. The J gene is TRBJ2-7, the V gene TRBV27; 7 bases line up with TRBD1. After removal of 8 bases from V and 3 bases from J, the junction contained 10 bases not matched to a gene. This CDR3 has 14 residues. CDR1 and CDR2 from the germline V gene are MNHEY and SMNVEV (reference sequence). CDR3 residues: CASPSETGIYEQYF. The CDR3 nucleotides are TGTGCCAGCCCCTCCGAGACAGGGATCTACGAGCAGTACTTC.

Turning to this clonotype: A junction end diverges from the germline sequence, so it may reflect a read error. The chain couples TRBV15 to TRBJ2-1; possible D gene TRBD1, 6 bases. This CDR3 spans 19 amino acids. In germline, CDR1 is LNHNV, CDR2 YYDKDF (reference sequence). The CDR3 DNA follows: TGTGCCACCAGCAGGTTACAGGGATTGGGGAGAAGCTCCTACAATGAGCAGTTCTTT. This encodes CATSRLQGLGRSSYNEQFF.

This CDR3 is CATSAGQGEAPLHF. DNA of the CDR3: TGTGCCACCAGCGCAGGACAGGGGGAAGCACCCCTCCACTTT. The chain uses TRBV15 and TRBJ1-6, with 10 bases lining up with TRBD1. The J segment lost 11 bases and the V segment lost 5 bases, leaving 6 bases of the junction unmatched. Germline loops: CDR1 LNHNV, CDR2 YYDKDF (reference sequence). CDR3 length: 14 amino acids.

The table lists this clonotype with a count of one. Compared with germline, one end of the junction differs, possibly owing to a read error. V and J are TRBV5-6 and TRBJ2-7; D perhaps matches TRBD2 (5 bases). The germline V gene has CDR1 SGHDT and CDR2 YYEEEE. This CDR3 has 17 amino acids. CDR3 sequence: CASSLRGQARSSYEQYF. In DNA, the CDR3 is TGCGCCAGCAGCTTGCGAGGGCAGGCCCGAAGCTCCTACGAGCAGTACTTC.

There are a few counts of this clonotype. V and J are TRBV7-3 and TRBJ1-2; 9 bases agree with TRBD1. V was clipped by 9 bases and J by 8 bases; unmatched bases: 7. This CDR3 has 12 residues. CDR1 and CDR2 from the germline V gene are SGHTA and FQGTGA. CDR3 sequence (DNA): TGTGCCAGTGGACAGGGGCTAGGAGGCTACACCTTC. Translating gives CASGQGLGGYTF.

This clonotype was counted a few times. The gene calls are TRBV4-2 and TRBJ2-1; D call uncertain. The CDR3 has 17 residues. The V gene's germline CDR1 is LGHNA and CDR2 YNFKEQ. V was clipped by 0 bases and J by 6 bases, with 18 bases between them. The CDR3 DNA sequence: TGTGCCAGCAGCCAAGAATGGGTGAGTGGCCCCCGCAATGAGCAGTTCTTC. This sequence encodes CASSQEWVSGPRNEQFF.

The table lists this clonotype with a few counts. The chain carries TRBV20-1 and TRBJ2-3; possible D gene TRBD2, 6 bases. This CDR3 contains 14 residues. V was pared by 6 bases and J by 4 bases, with 17 bases between. The germline gives CDR1 DFQATT, CDR2 SNEGSKA (reference sequence). The CDR3 nucleotides are TGCAGTGCCGGAACGGCGGGGCGCGCAGATACGCAGTATTTT. It yields the protein CSAGTAGRADTQYF.

This clonotype was recorded a few times. The J gene is TRBJ2-3, the V gene TRBV7-9; TRBD2 agrees at 9 bases. This CDR3 comprises 16 residues. CDR1 and CDR2 from the germline V gene are SEHNR and FQNEAQ (reference sequence). V gave up 5 bases and J gave up 2 bases; unmatched junction bases: 8. CDR3 region: CASSQRTSVHTDTQYF. CDR3 nucleotides: TGTGCCAGCAGCCAGAGGACTAGCGTGCACACAGATACGCAGTATTTT.

This clonotype was detected only a few times. The chain links TRBV20-1 to TRBJ2-1; possibly TRBD2 for D (6 bases). CDR3 length: 15 residues. Trimming stripped 7 bases from V and 1 base from J, with 17 bases between. Germline loops: CDR1 DFQATT, CDR2 SNEGSKA (reference sequence). The chain's CDR3 is CSGRAGTPSYNEQFF. DNA for the CDR3: TGCAGTGGAAGAGCCGGGACTCCATCCTACAATGAGCAGTTCTTC.

This clonotype was counted between two and nine times. The chain combines TRBV7-9 with TRBJ2-4; D ambiguous. CDR1 is SEHNR, CDR2 FQNEAQ, per germline (reference sequence). This CDR3 spans 14 amino acids. Between the trimmed V and J ends, which lost 5 bases and 1 base, there was a span of 9 bases. DNA of the CDR3: TGTGCCAGCAGCCTGTCGAACGCCAAAAACATTCAGTACTTC. It is translated as CASSLSNAKNIQYF.

For this clonotype: The CDR3 carries no conserved terminal phenylalanine or tryptophan, so it likely arises from a read error. The chain uses TRBV6-5 and TRBJ2-3; TRBD1 might be the D (6 bases). The V end lost 5 bases, the J end lost 7 bases, and 10 bases lay between the germline ends. CDR1 MNHEY and CDR2 SVGAGI come from the germline V gene. There are 12 residues in the CDR3. CDR3 residues: CASSTGSNTQYI. Written as DNA, the CDR3 is TGTGCCAGCAGTACAGGGTCGAATACGCAGTATATT.

Here the CDR3 DNA reads TGTGCCAGCAGTTATGACTTAAGCGGTCAAGAGACCCAGTACTTC. Amino acids: CASSYDLSGQETQYF. V gene TRBV6-5 combines with J gene TRBJ2-5; D possibly corresponds to TRBD2 (5 bases). This CDR3 is built from 15 residues. Germline CDR1 MNHEY, CDR2 SVGAGI. V gave up 3 bases and J gave up 2 bases, with 13 bases separating them.

The chain employs TRBV7-2 and TRBJ1-2; no clear D gene. Per germline, CDR1 SGHTA and CDR2 FQGNSA. This CDR3 has 11 amino acids. V was trimmed by 5 bases and J by 2 bases, leaving 3 bases between them. CDR3 loop: CTSSPNYGYTF. DNA for the CDR3: TGTACCAGCAGCCCGAACTATGGCTACACCTTC. The complete variable domain, with remaining parts taken from reference TRBV7-2 and TRBJ1-2, reads GAGVSQSPSNKVTEKGKDVELRCDPISGHTALYWYRQSLGQGLEFLIYFQGNSAPDKSGLPSDRFSAERTGGSVSTLTIQRTQQEDSAVYLCTSSPNYGYTFGSGTRLTVV.

The CDR3 bases are TGCGCCAGCAGCTCAGGGGGCGGGGGCCACTCCACAGATACGCAGTATTTT. It codes for CASSSGGGGHSTDTQYF. The V call is TRBV5-1, the J call TRBJ2-3; tentatively, D is TRBD1 (8 bases). CDR1 is SGHRS, CDR2 YFSETQ, per germline. V lost 3 bases and J lost 2, with 19 bases in between. CDR3 length equals 17 residues.

The chain links TRBV11-2 to TRBJ1-6, with D possibly matching TRBD1 (6 bases). Trimming took 0 bases from V and 9 from J, leaving 15 bases between them. This CDR3 has 16 amino acids. Germline V gene data show CDR1 as SGHAT and CDR2 as FQNNGV. The CDR3 bases are TGTGCCAGCAGCTTAGATCCCGGGGGCTTCGTTTCACCCCTCCACTTT. It specifies CASSLDPGGFVSPLHF.

This clonotype was counted only a few times. The chain carries TRBV4-2 and TRBJ1-2; the D is unclear. CDR1 is LGHNA and CDR2 is YNFKEQ in the germline V gene. Trimming shortened V by 1 base and J by 0 bases, and 9 bases separated the two germline ends. The CDR3 extends over 15 amino acids. CDR3 loop: CASSQGRATNYGYTF. The DNA for the CDR3 is TGTGCCAGCAGCCAAGGGAGGGCAACTAACTATGGCTACACCTTC.

The CDR3 sequence: CASSRRVLRDEQYF. In DNA form, the CDR3 reads TGTGCCAGCAGCCGTCGGGTGCTCCGGGACGAGCAGTACTTC. This chain uses TRBV7-8 with TRBJ2-7; D gene uncertain. Germline-derived CDR1 and CDR2 are SGHVS and FQNEAQ. CDR3 size: 14 residues. V gave up 5 bases and J gave up 5 bases, with 16 bases separating them. The full variable domain, completed using reference TRBV7-8 and TRBJ2-7, is GAGVSQSPRYKVAKRGQDVALRCDPISGHVSLFWYQQALGQGPEFLTYFQNEAQLDKSGLPSDRFFAERPEGSVSTLKIQRTQQEDSAVYLCASSRRVLRDEQYFGPGTRLTVT.

The J gene is TRBJ2-7, the V gene TRBV20-1; the D is unclear. Trimming removed 1 base from V and 0 bases from J, with 16 bases in between. The CDR3 totals 16 residues. Germline CDR1 is DFQATT and CDR2 is SNEGSKA (reference sequence). CDR3 protein: CSARAPDGSSSYEQYF. The CDR3 nucleotides read TGCAGTGCTAGAGCCCCCGACGGCAGCAGCTCCTACGAGCAGTACTTC.

The chain joins TRBV4-1 to TRBJ1-2; possibly TRBD1 for D (6 bases). This CDR3 is built from 14 residues. CDR1 and CDR2 (germline): MGHRA, YSYEKL. V was pared by 4 bases and J by 4 bases, with 13 bases between. The CDR3 is CASSPMDSIYGYTF. DNA of the CDR3: TGCGCCAGCAGCCCGATGGACAGCATCTATGGCTACACCTTC.

This clonotype was seen more than once but under ten times. The chain uses TRBV6-6 and TRBJ2-3; 9 bases fit TRBD1. CDR3 size: 15 residues. Germline V lookup: CDR1 MNHNY, CDR2 SVGAGI (reference sequence). Unmatched junction bases numbered 3, after V lost 5 bases and J lost 0 bases. The DNA of the CDR3 is TGTGCCAGCAGTAGGGGACAGGGAAGCACAGATACGCAGTATTTT. Amino acid sequence: CASSRGQGSTDTQYF.

The chain carries TRBV24-1 and TRBJ2-3, with 8 positions matching TRBD1. The CDR3 consists of 15 residues. After removal of 3 bases from V and 1 base from J, the junction contained 2 bases not matched to a gene. Looked up from germline, CDR1 is KGHDR and CDR2 is SFDVKD. This CDR3 is CATSDETGGTDTQYF. DNA of the CDR3: TGTGCCACCAGTGATGAGACAGGGGGCACAGATACGCAGTATTTT.